These T cell receptor beta chains were read from a single sample in a study of T cell responses to AZD1222 COVID-19 vaccine. Only in-frame clones appear in the TCRdb table, and some are missing; sequencing was by immunoSEQ multiplex PCR. The table includes 150,000 to 180,000 clones, 90% detected once. The source material was peripheral blood, sampled on day 0 of AZD1222 vaccination. Receptors originate from an adult in good health. Each CDR3 is given with its conserved first and last residue. A D gene is named only where the DNA matches it firmly. Not every row has a clone size; where given, it reads once, few, many or a size class.

abundance	v_gene	d_gene	len	j_gene	CDR3nt	CDR3aa
.	TRBV12-3/TRBV12-4	.	13	TRBJ1-1	TGTGCCAGCAGTTTGAGGGGGGGGTTGGGAGCTTTCTTT	CASSLRGGLGAFF
.	TRBV7-2	.	16	TRBJ2-5	TGTGCCAGCAGCTTAGTGCGGGGACGGTACCAAGAGACCCAGTACTTC	CASSLVRGRYQETQYF
.	TRBV7-2	.	14	TRBJ1-2	TGTGCCAGCAGCTTAGGGGACGGGGGAACGGGCTACACCTTC	CASSLGDGGTGYTF
.	TRBV2	.	13	TRBJ1-1	TGTGCCTCCGGTTGGGGGTTGAGCACTGAAGCTTTCTTT	CASGWGLSTEAFF
.	TRBV7-3	TRBD1	15	TRBJ1-1	TGTGCCAGCAGCCCAGACAGGGCTATGAACACTGAAGCTTTCTTT	CASSPDRAMNTEAFF
.	TRBV25-1	TRBD1	14	TRBJ1-6	TGTGCCAGCAGGGGGACAGGGAGGAATTCACCCCTCCACTTT	CASRGTGRNSPLHF
.	TRBV10-3	.	14	TRBJ1-5	TGTGCCATCAGGGGGGACAAGGGCGATCAGCCCCAGCATTTT	CAIRGDKGDQPQHF
few	TRBV6-5	.	15	TRBJ2-7	TGTGCCAGCAGTCACTCTACTCAAAAAGCCTACGAGCAGTACTTC	CASSHSTQKAYEQYF
once	TRBV30	TRBD1	16	TRBJ1-2	TGTGCCTGGAGTGGGGTTTCCGACAGGGGCCACCGAGGGCACACCTTC	CAWSGVSDRGHRGHTF
.	TRBV7-7	TRBD1	13	TRBJ1-6	TGTGCTAGCAGCCGGGACAGGGATTCACCCCTCCACTTT	CASSRDRDSPLHF
.	TRBV6-5	.	16	TRBJ1-6	TGTGCCAGCAGTTTAACAGGGACCTCCTATAATTCACCCCTCCACTTT	CASSLTGTSYNSPLHF
.	TRBV27	.	15	TRBJ1-3	TGTGCCAGCAGCGGCTATGGGAGAGGCGGAAACACCATATATTTT	CASSGYGRGGNTIYF
.	TRBV5-6	.	15	TRBJ1-1	TGTGCCAGCAGCTTGGTAGATGGGATGTTCTCTGAAGCTTTCTTT	CASSLVDGMFSEAFF
once	TRBV5-1	TRBD2	13	TRBJ2-5	TGCGCCAGCACCGGGGGGGGTCAAGAGACCCAGTACTTC	CASTGGGQETQYF
.	TRBV28	.	16	TRBJ1-2	TGTGCCTCCCACCCTCGCAGGGGTCGGGTGGGAGGTGGCTACACCTTC	CASHPRRGRVGGGYTF
.	TRBV19	.	16	TRBJ1-6	.	CASSIRAGLDDSPLHF
.	TRBV7-8	TRBD2	19	TRBJ2-5	TGTGCCAGCAGCTTATTAAGGGTAGCGGGAGAGGGGGGCCAAGAGACCCAGTACTTC	CASSLLRVAGEGGQETQYF
.	TRBV7-2	TRBD2	17	TRBJ2-3	TGTGCCAGCAGCTTAAGGTGGGGGGGTGAGGGAACAGATACGCAGTATTTT	CASSLRWGGEGTDTQYF
few	TRBV29-1	TRBD2	12	TRBJ2-5	TGCAGCGTTCTAGCGGGAGGGGAGACCCAGTACTTC	CSVLAGGETQYF
.	TRBV7-9	TRBD1	17	TRBJ2-3	TGTGCCAGCAGCTTATCCTACAGGGGGGCCATCACAGATACGCAGTATTTT	CASSLSYRGAITDTQYF
.	TRBV7-9	TRBD2	16	TRBJ2-1	TGTGCCAGCAGCTTAAAAGGGAGGCTAGCGGGGAATGAGCAGTTCTTC	CASSLKGRLAGNEQFF
.	TRBV19	.	14	TRBJ1-6	TGTGCCAGTAGGGGCGTAAGCGATAATTCACCCCTCCACTTT	CASRGVSDNSPLHF
.	TRBV7-7	.	15	TRBJ2-5	TGTGCTAGCAGCTCCTCACGGGCTATGAGTGAGACCCAGTACTTC	CASSSSRAMSETQYF
.	TRBV5-4	TRBD1	16	TRBJ1-1	TGTGCCAGCAGCTTGGGTTTGGGACAGGGGAACGCTGAAGCTTTCTTT	CASSLGLGQGNAEAFF
.	TRBV7-9	.	15	TRBJ1-4	TGTGCCAGCAGCTTAGGGGATGCAACTAATGAAAAACTGTTTTTT	CASSLGDATNEKLFF
.	TRBV5-5	.	14	TRBJ1-2	TGTGCCAGCAGCTTGTACAGCTCAAACTATGGCTACACCTTC	CASSLYSSNYGYTF
few	TRBV6-2/TRBV6-3	.	21	TRBJ2-1	TGTGCCAGCAGTTACTCGAGCGGGGGACAGGCGTCTCCAAAGGCTTTCAATGAGCAGTTCTTC	CASSYSSGGQASPKAFNEQFF
.	TRBV5-6	.	12	TRBJ1-2	TGTGCCAGCAGCTCGGATGACTATGGCTACACCTTC	CASSSDDYGYTF
.	TRBV2	.	11	TRBJ1-4	TGTGCCAGCAGTGTGCCCGAAAAACTGTTTTTT	CASSVPEKLFF
.	TRBV27	.	10	TRBJ1-4	TGTGCCACCCGCCATGAAAAACTGTTTTTT	CATRHEKLFF
.	TRBV7-2	.	15	TRBJ2-5	TGTGCCAGCAGCTTAGGGGGCGCCATTGGGGAGACCCAGTACTTC	CASSLGGAIGETQYF
few	TRBV4-3	.	13	TRBJ1-2	TGCGCCAGCAGGGCGAGCAGGGAGGACGGCTACACCTTC	CASRASREDGYTF
.	TRBV28	.	17	TRBJ1-5	TGTGCCAGCAGGTTCCCCCTTGGCGGGTCAAGCAATCAGCCCCAGCATTTT	CASRFPLGGSSNQPQHF
.	TRBV7-2	.	15	TRBJ2-5	TGTGCCAGCAGCTTAGTCGACAGGGGAGGGGAGACCCAGTACTTC	CASSLVDRGGETQYF
.	TRBV19	.	15	TRBJ1-5	TGTGCCAGCCACCCGTATCGTGGGGTGAATCAGCCCCAGCATTTT	CASHPYRGVNQPQHF
.	TRBV6-5	.	13	TRBJ1-2	TGTGCCAGCAGTTACGGGCGGGGAAATGGCTACACCTTC	CASSYGRGNGYTF
.	TRBV28	.	16	TRBJ2-1	TGTGCCAGCAGTTTATTAACGGGGGGCCGACGAAATGAGCAGTTCTTC	CASSLLTGGRRNEQFF
.	TRBV5-1	.	16	TRBJ1-1	TGCGCCAGCAGCTTTGGGCAGGGTGGGTTGAACACTGAAGCTTTCTTT	CASSFGQGGLNTEAFF
few	TRBV6-5	.	15	TRBJ2-5	TGTGCCAGCAGTTACGCGTCGGGGAGGGGGGAGACCCAGTACTTC	CASSYASGRGETQYF
.	TRBV6-4	TRBD2	18	TRBJ2-2	TGTGCCAGCAGCCACGGACTAGCGGGGGACCCGAACACCGGGGAGCTGTTTTTT	CASSHGLAGDPNTGELFF
.	TRBV5-6	.	15	TRBJ2-7	TGTGCCAGCAGCTTGTGGGCAGGGAGCTCCTACGAGCAGTACTTC	CASSLWAGSSYEQYF
.	TRBV30	.	15	TRBJ1-5	TGTGCCTGGAGGCCCACCGGGGGACGAGATCAGCCCCAGCATTTT	CAWRPTGGRDQPQHF
.	TRBV9	.	15	TRBJ2-3	TGTGCCAGCAGCGTAGGCGGCGCCTCGGCAGATACGCAGTATTTT	CASSVGGASADTQYF
.	TRBV6-2/TRBV6-3	TRBD1	15	TRBJ2-7	TGTGCCAGCAGTTACTTACAGGGGGCGACCTACGAGCAGTACTTC	CASSYLQGATYEQYF
.	TRBV15	TRBD1	16	TRBJ1-4	TGTGCCACCAGCAGCGACACCGGGACAGGGCGGGGAAAACTGTTTTTT	CATSSDTGTGRGKLFF
.	TRBV19	TRBD1	17	TRBJ1-2	TGTGCCAGTAGTGCCACGGCTATCTCGGACAGGGGCCTCGGCTACACCTTC	CASSATAISDRGLGYTF
.	TRBV18	.	12	TRBJ1-5	TGTGCCAGCTCACCCCCGAATCAGCCCCAGCATTTT	CASSPPNQPQHF
.	TRBV5-8	.	14	TRBJ1-2	TGTGCCAGCAGCTCCCGGACAGACGACTATGGCTACACCTTC	CASSSRTDDYGYTF
.	TRBV5-1	TRBD1	16	TRBJ1-5	TGCGCCAGCAGCTTGGGAGACAGGGAGGTGAACCAGCCCCAGCATTTT	CASSLGDREVNQPQHF